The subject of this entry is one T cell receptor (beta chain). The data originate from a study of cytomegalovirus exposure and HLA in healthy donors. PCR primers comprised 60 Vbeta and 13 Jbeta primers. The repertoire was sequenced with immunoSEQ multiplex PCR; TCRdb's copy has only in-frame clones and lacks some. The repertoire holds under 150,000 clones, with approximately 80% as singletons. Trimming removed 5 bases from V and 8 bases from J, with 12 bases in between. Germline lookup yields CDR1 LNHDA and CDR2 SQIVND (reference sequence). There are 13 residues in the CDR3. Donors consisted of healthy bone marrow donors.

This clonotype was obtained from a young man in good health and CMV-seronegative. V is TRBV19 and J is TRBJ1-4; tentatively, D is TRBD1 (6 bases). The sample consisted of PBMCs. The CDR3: CASSYRVLEKLFF. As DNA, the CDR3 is TGTGCCAGTAGTTACAGGGTATTGGAAAAACTGTTTTTT.